This entry lists 16 T cell receptor beta chains sequenced from one sample in a study of OX40 agonist ivuxolimab in advanced cancers. Sequencing used immunoSEQ multiplex PCR; TCRdb keeps in-frame clones, though not all of them. The repertoire holds about 11,000 clones, with nearly 85% as singletons. Source: CD4+ or CD8+ T cells sorted from blood, taken in a trial of the OX40 agonist ivuxolimab. The source of these receptors is an adult with an advanced solid tumor such as melanoma, head and neck, liver or kidney cancer.

J is TRBJ1-2 and V is TRBV27; D remains unclear. The germline V gene has CDR1 MNHEY and CDR2 SMNVEV (reference sequence). The V end was cut by 6 bases, the J end by 0 bases, with 11 bases between. This CDR3 contains 14 residues. This CDR3 reads CASRPPGSNYGYTF. In DNA, the CDR3 is TGTGCCAGCAGACCCCCGGGATCTAACTATGGCTACACCTTC.

CDR3: CAISDRTVLYEQYF. The CDR3 nucleotides are TGTGCCATCAGTGACCGGACAGTTCTCTACGAGCAGTACTTC. V usage is TRBV10-3 and J usage is TRBJ2-7; weak D call: TRBD1 (6 bases). The CDR3 is 14 amino acids. Germline CDR1 is ENHRY and CDR2 is SYGVKD. With 3 bases removed from V and 3 bases from J, the gap between germline ends came to 12 bases.

The chain recombines TRBV9 with TRBJ2-5; the match to TRBD2 covers 10 bases. Looked up from germline, CDR1 is SGDLS and CDR2 is YYNGEE. This CDR3 has 15 residues. V shed 3 bases and J 4 bases; nucleotides not matched to a gene: 6. The CDR3 DNA is TGTGCCAGCAGCGGTTCTAGCGGGAGAGGAGAGACCCAGTACTTC. Protein sequence: CASSGSSGRGETQYF.

The DNA for the CDR3 is TGTGCCAGCAGCTTGGGGACAGGGGGTGGCAATCAGCCCCAGCATTTT. Translating it yields CASSLGTGGGNQPQHF. This chain connects TRBV5-5 to TRBJ1-5; TRBD1 matches 10 bases. This CDR3 contains 16 residues. With 0 bases clipped from V and 2 bases from J, the junction kept 2 bases outside the gene matches. Germline lookup yields CDR1 SGHKS and CDR2 YYEKEE (reference sequence).

The rearrangement links TRBV27 to TRBJ1-1; D remains ambiguous. The germline CDR1 and CDR2 sequences are MNHEY and SMNVEV (reference sequence). The CDR3 covers 13 residues. V lost 1 base, J lost 3 bases, and 6 bases lay in between. The CDR3 DNA is TGTGCCAGCAGTTTATGGACCCACACTGAAGCTTTCTTT. This translates into CASSLWTHTEAFF.

The chain is built from TRBV10-1 and TRBJ2-3, with TRBD2 matching 11 bases. The ends lost 3 bases at V and 8 bases at J; junction bases unmatched: 7. CDR1 is WNHNN, CDR2 SYGVQD, per germline (reference sequence). The CDR3 has 15 amino acids. The DNA of the CDR3 is TGCGCCAGCAGTGATGGGGGAGGACTAGCGGGTACGCAGTATTTT. Translated, it gives CASSDGGGLAGTQYF.

This clone was seen just once. V gene TRBV27 combines with J gene TRBJ2-2; a possible D gene is TRBD2 (6 bases). CDR1 is MNHEY and CDR2 is SMNVEV in the germline V gene (reference sequence). Between the trimmed V and J ends, which lost 5 bases and 0 bases, there was a span of 13 bases. The length of the CDR3 is 16 residues. In nucleotides, the CDR3 is TGTGCCAGCAGTCCGGACGGGGAGGCGAACACCGGGGAGCTGTTTTTT. This codes for CASSPDGEANTGELFF.

Written as DNA, the CDR3 is TGTGCCAGCAGTTACTCAGTCACGGCGCCCTACGAGCAGTACTTC. Amino acid sequence: CASSYSVTAPYEQYF. The chain uses TRBV6-5 and TRBJ2-7; no firm D call. V shed 0 bases and J shed 2 bases, with 11 bases lying between them. The CDR3 sequence is 15 residues long. The germline CDR1 and CDR2 sequences are MNHEY and SVGAGI.

The J gene is TRBJ2-7, the V gene TRBV5-8; 10 bases agree with TRBD1. V gave up 2 bases and J gave up 3 bases; unmatched junction bases: 2. The CDR3 is made up of 14 amino acids. Germline-derived CDR1 and CDR2 are SGHTS and YDEGEE. The CDR3 protein is CASSFGTGVYEQYF. In DNA form, the CDR3 reads TGTGCCAGCAGCTTCGGGACAGGGGTCTACGAGCAGTACTTC.

The chain links TRBV19 to TRBJ2-5; D remains unclear. Germline CDR1 is LNHDA and CDR2 is SQIVND (reference sequence). V lost 6 bases to trimming and J lost 1 base, with 15 bases between them. There are 15 residues in the CDR3. Here the CDR3 DNA reads TGTGCCAGTAGCCCTGTCTGGATCGGCCAAGAGACCCAGTACTTC. This codes for CASSPVWIGQETQYF.

This clone was picked up one time. This rearrangement joins TRBV6-5 to TRBJ2-1; the match to TRBD2 covers 9 bases. With 2 bases clipped from V and 8 bases from J, the junction kept 4 bases outside the gene matches. The CDR3 loop spans 14 amino acids. Per germline, CDR1 MNHEY and CDR2 SVGAGI. CDR3 sequence reads: CASSYLGLAHEQFF. CDR3 nucleotides: TGTGCCAGCAGTTACCTGGGACTAGCTCATGAGCAGTTCTTC.

The chain couples TRBV15 to TRBJ1-3; a weak D match, TRBD1 (5 bases). Trimming took 0 bases from V and 0 from J, leaving 12 bases between them. The germline V gene has CDR1 LNHNV and CDR2 YYDKDF (reference sequence). The CDR3 covers 17 residues. As DNA, the CDR3 is TGTGCCACCAGCAGAGATCGGGGGACCTACTCTGGAAACACCATATATTTT. It is translated as CATSRDRGTYSGNTIYF.

The chain uses TRBV5-4 and TRBJ2-7, with 10 bases aligning to TRBD2. CDR3 size: 15 residues. The V gene end was trimmed by 4 bases and the J gene end by 5 bases; junction bases not matched to a gene: 9. Looked up from germline, CDR1 is SGHNT and CDR2 is YYREEE (reference sequence). For the CDR3, the DNA is TGTGCCAGCAGCCCCGGACTAGCGGCCGGGCACGAGCAGTACTTC. Amino acids: CASSPGLAAGHEQYF.

The rearrangement links TRBV11-3 to TRBJ2-1, with D maybe TRBD1 (6 bases). Trimming cost V 5 bases and J 6 bases, with 11 bases left between them. Per the germline V gene, CDR1 is SGHNT and CDR2 is YENEEA. This CDR3 has 13 amino acids. The CDR3 nucleotides read TGTGCCAGCAGCCACGACAGGCGCAATGAGCAGTTCTTC. It specifies CASSHDRRNEQFF.

The CDR3 bases are TGTGCCAGCAGTATCCTTGGGACAGGGTCCTACGAGCAGTACTTC. Amino acid sequence: CASSILGTGSYEQYF. The V call is TRBV27, the J call TRBJ2-7, with 9 bases lining up with TRBD1. This CDR3 is 15 amino acids long. The germline CDR1 and CDR2 sequences are MNHEY and SMNVEV (reference sequence). Trimming cost V 5 bases and J 1 base; bases outside gene matches: 6.

This clone was detected once. The rearrangement uses TRBV4-1 and TRBJ2-1, with 10 bases identical to TRBD2. Germline values: CDR1 MGHRA, CDR2 YSYEKL. V trimming: 3 bases; J trimming: 5 bases; junction bases outside the gene matches: 7. This CDR3 comprises 16 residues. The CDR3 DNA follows: TGCGCCAGCAGCCAGGTAGCGGGAGGAACAAACAATGAGCAGTTCTTC. It is translated as CASSQVAGGTNNEQFF.